What follows is one TCR beta chain and its context. The sample comes from a study of response to subunit inactivated influenza vaccine. TCRdb reanalysed the RT-PCR reads using MiXCR and keeps one entry per CDR3 protein. In the table there are around 480,000 distinct CDR3 sequences, about a tenth of which are singletons. With V trimmed by 11 bases and J by 3 bases, 5 bases remained unmatched. This CDR3 contains 13 residues. Germline V gives CDR1 ENHRY, CDR2 SYGVKD. The TCR was taken from a man between 50 and 59 years old who received an inactivated influenza vaccine. V usage is TRBV10-3 and J usage is TRBJ2-5; 11 bases line up with TRBD1. The sample in question was PBMCs from blood, obtained 40 to 50 days after vaccination. CDR3 in DNA: TGTGCCGTGGGACAGGGGGTAGAAGAGACCCAGTACTTC. Protein sequence: CAVGQGVEETQYF.